This T cell receptor (beta chain) was captured in a study of shared clonotypes between healthy human individuals. Assay used: immunoSEQ multiplex PCR; TCRdb lists only in-frame clones, some missing. The sample records about 2.4 million clones, about 92% being singletons. Comments on this clone: What it recognizes is unknown.

Study-wide results and limits: Among the subsets, naive ones generally showed larger estimated richness than memory ones.

The CDR3 contains 16 residues. CDR1 and CDR2 (germline): WNHNN, SYGVQD (reference sequence). V lost 3 bases to trimming and J lost 0 bases, with 13 bases between them. The genes are TRBV10-1 and TRBJ2-3, with a possible D match to TRBD2 (5 bases). The source material was naive CD4+ T cells sorted from blood. The subset is: CD45RA+ positively selected. The receptor comes from a man aged 18-30 years in good health. For the CDR3, the DNA is TGCGCCAGCAGTGAATCTAAGCGGATTAGCACAGATACGCAGTATTTT. Translation gives CASSESKRISTDTQYF.